These T cell receptor beta chains were read from a single sample in a study of T cells in Graves' hyperthyroidism and ophthalmopathy. TCRdb recomputed calls from the multiplex PCR reads with MiXCR, one row per CDR3 protein. The sample has more than 300,000 distinct CDR3 sequences, roughly 17% seen once. The sample comprised blood. Every receptor here comes from a woman in her 30s with Graves' hyperthyroidism that later progressed to Graves' ophthalmopathy. CDR3s include the opening cysteine and the closing phenylalanine or tryptophan. D genes are given only for firm matches. Where a row states a size, it is once, few, many or the class of an expanded clone; other rows omit it.

j_call: TRBJ2-7; d_call: NA; clone_size: many; v_call: TRBV30; cdr3_nt: TGTGCCTGGAGCGGGGGAACGTTTGAGCAGTACTTC; cdr3_aa: CAWSGGTFEQYF
j_call: TRBJ1-2; d_call: NA; clone_size: many; v_call: TRBV2; cdr3_nt: TGTGCCAGCAGAGGGACCGTGTATGGCTACACCTTC; cdr3_aa: CASRGTVYGYTF
j_call: TRBJ1-2; d_call: NA; clone_size: few; v_call: TRBV5-1; cdr3_nt: TGCGCCAGCAGCTTGCTACAGGGAAGCTATGGCTACACCTTC; cdr3_aa: CASSLLQGSYGYTF
j_call: TRBJ1-2; d_call: NA; clone_size: NA; v_call: TRBV11-2; cdr3_nt: TGTGCCAGCAGCTTAGTGAGGGCAGGTGGCTACACCTTC; cdr3_aa: CASSLVRAGGYTF
j_call: TRBJ2-3; d_call: NA; clone_size: few; v_call: TRBV12-3/TRBV12-4; cdr3_nt: TGTGCCAGCAGTTTAGTAGTCTCAGACACAGATACGCAGTATTTT; cdr3_aa: CASSLVVSDTDTQYF
j_call: TRBJ1-1; d_call: NA; clone_size: many; v_call: TRBV6-2/TRBV6-3; cdr3_nt: TGTGCCAGTTCCCCCGGCCCTTCCTGGAACACTGAAGCTTTCTTT; cdr3_aa: CASSPGPSWNTEAFF
j_call: TRBJ2-3; d_call: NA; clone_size: NA; v_call: TRBV7-4; cdr3_nt: TGTGCCAGCAGCTTACTGGGGAGGAGCACAGATACGCAGTATTTT; cdr3_aa: CASSLLGRSTDTQYF
j_call: TRBJ2-2; d_call: NA; clone_size: many; v_call: TRBV27; cdr3_nt: TGTGCCAGCAGTTTACGCACAGTGGGGGCCGGGGAGCTGTTTTTT; cdr3_aa: CASSLRTVGAGELFF
j_call: TRBJ2-3; d_call: NA; clone_size: many; v_call: TRBV11-3; cdr3_nt: TGTGCCAGCAGCTTAGCGCTGGAGGATCCCGCAGATACGCAGTATTTT; cdr3_aa: CASSLALEDPADTQYF
j_call: TRBJ2-5; d_call: NA; clone_size: many; v_call: TRBV6-1; cdr3_nt: TGTGCCAGCAGTGAAGCGGGAGGAAAAGAGACCCAGTACTTC; cdr3_aa: CASSEAGGKETQYF
j_call: TRBJ2-1; d_call: TRBD1; clone_size: NA; v_call: TRBV20-1; cdr3_nt: TGCAGTGCTAGACCTAATCTTGGACAGGGACCCTACAATGAGCAGTTCTTC; cdr3_aa: CSARPNLGQGPYNEQFF
j_call: TRBJ2-5; d_call: TRBD2; clone_size: NA; v_call: TRBV10-2; cdr3_nt: TGCGCCAGCCAGACTAGCGGACAAGAGACCCAGTACTTC; cdr3_aa: CASQTSGQETQYF
j_call: TRBJ1-2; d_call: NA; clone_size: NA; v_call: TRBV10-3; cdr3_nt: TGTGCCATCAGTGAGAGCTCCGGGGGCCGGGGGTACACCTTC; cdr3_aa: CAISESSGGRGYTF
j_call: TRBJ1-2; d_call: NA; clone_size: few; v_call: TRBV29-1; cdr3_nt: TGCAGCGTTGAAGATTTACCAGGCTATGGCTACACCTTC; cdr3_aa: CSVEDLPGYGYTF
j_call: TRBJ1-6; d_call: NA; clone_size: many; v_call: TRBV11-3; cdr3_nt: TGTGCCAGCAGCCCCGACCGTTGGGCAGCAAGAACCTATAATTCACCCCTCCACTTT; cdr3_aa: CASSPDRWAARTYNSPLHF
j_call: TRBJ2-7; d_call: NA; clone_size: many; v_call: TRBV27; cdr3_nt: TGTGCCAGCAGTTTACTAGGGGAGCTCGGGTCCTACGAGCAGTACTTC; cdr3_aa: CASSLLGELGSYEQYF
j_call: TRBJ2-3; d_call: NA; clone_size: many; v_call: TRBV12-3/TRBV12-4; cdr3_nt: TGTGCCAGCAGTTTAATTTCTACCTACTACGACACAGATACGCAGTATTTT; cdr3_aa: CASSLISTYYDTDTQYF
j_call: TRBJ2-3; d_call: NA; clone_size: NA; v_call: TRBV11-2; cdr3_nt: TGTGCCAACGCAGGAAAAAGCACAGATACGCAGTATTTT; cdr3_aa: CANAGKSTDTQYF
j_call: TRBJ2-3; d_call: NA; clone_size: many; v_call: TRBV9; cdr3_nt: TGTGCCAGCAGCCCTCACTGGGACTCTAGCGCAGATACGCAGTATTTT; cdr3_aa: CASSPHWDSSADTQYF
j_call: TRBJ2-2; d_call: TRBD2; clone_size: many; v_call: TRBV12-5; cdr3_nt: TGTGCTAGTGGTTTGATATCCGGGACTAGCGAGAACGAGAACACCGGGGAGCTGTTTTTT; cdr3_aa: CASGLISGTSENENTGELFF
j_call: TRBJ2-7; d_call: NA; clone_size: NA; v_call: TRBV7-9; cdr3_nt: TGTGCCAGCACCAAACGAGAGGGGGGGATCAACGAGCAGTACTTC; cdr3_aa: CASTKREGGINEQYF
j_call: TRBJ2-7; d_call: TRBD1; clone_size: many; v_call: TRBV7-9; cdr3_nt: TGTGCCAGCAGCCGGGACAGAGCTACCGAGCAGTACTTC; cdr3_aa: CASSRDRATEQYF
j_call: TRBJ1-2; d_call: TRBD1; clone_size: NA; v_call: TRBV13; cdr3_nt: TGTGCCAGCAGTAGGGACAGATATGGCTACACCTTC; cdr3_aa: CASSRDRYGYTF
j_call: TRBJ1-1; d_call: NA; clone_size: few; v_call: TRBV5-4; cdr3_nt: TGTGCCAGCAGCAATGGGAGGGATGGCACTGAAGCTTTCTTT; cdr3_aa: CASSNGRDGTEAFF
j_call: TRBJ2-1; d_call: NA; clone_size: NA; v_call: TRBV12-3/TRBV12-4; cdr3_nt: TGTGCCAGCAGCGCCTCGGGACTGACTGAGGATGAGCAGTTCTTC; cdr3_aa: CASSASGLTEDEQFF
j_call: TRBJ1-2; d_call: NA; clone_size: NA; v_call: TRBV25-1; cdr3_nt: TGTGCCAGCAGTAAATCGACAGAGGGTACTAACTATGGCTACACCTTC; cdr3_aa: CASSKSTEGTNYGYTF
j_call: TRBJ1-3; d_call: NA; clone_size: many; v_call: TRBV2; cdr3_nt: TGTGCCAGCAGTGCGGACGCAACCTCTGGAAACACCATATATTTT; cdr3_aa: CASSADATSGNTIYF
j_call: TRBJ2-2; d_call: NA; clone_size: few; v_call: TRBV27; cdr3_nt: TGTGCCAGCAGTTTAGGGGTTTCCTGGGGGCGGGACACCGGGGAGCTGTTTTTT; cdr3_aa: CASSLGVSWGRDTGELFF
j_call: TRBJ2-1; d_call: TRBD2; clone_size: NA; v_call: TRBV5-1; cdr3_nt: TGCGCCAGCAGCACCACCGGGACTACCAGAGCGGGCGATGAGCAGTTCTTC; cdr3_aa: CASSTTGTTRAGDEQFF
j_call: TRBJ1-1; d_call: NA; clone_size: NA; v_call: TRBV18; cdr3_nt: TGTGCCAGCTCAGCGGGACGGTCGAACACTGAAGCTTTCTTT; cdr3_aa: CASSAGRSNTEAFF
j_call: TRBJ1-2; d_call: NA; clone_size: many; v_call: TRBV7-9; cdr3_nt: TGTGCCAGCAGCCCTTGGATCTATGGCTACACCTTC; cdr3_aa: CASSPWIYGYTF
j_call: TRBJ2-3; d_call: NA; clone_size: many; v_call: TRBV13; cdr3_nt: TGTGCCAGCAGCAAAGGAGTGGGCCGGCCAGATACGCAGTATTTT; cdr3_aa: CASSKGVGRPDTQYF
j_call: TRBJ1-1; d_call: NA; clone_size: NA; v_call: TRBV20-1; cdr3_nt: TGCAGTGCTAGAGATAGTGGTGAATTGAACACTGAAGCTTTCTTT; cdr3_aa: CSARDSGELNTEAFF
j_call: TRBJ2-2; d_call: TRBD1; clone_size: few; v_call: TRBV7-9; cdr3_nt: TGTGCCAGCAGCTGGCAGCCGGGACAGGGGGCAACCGGGGAGCTGTTTTTT; cdr3_aa: CASSWQPGQGATGELFF
j_call: TRBJ1-5; d_call: NA; clone_size: many; v_call: TRBV15; cdr3_nt: TGTGCCACCAGCAGAGACAGGGCCAGTCAGCCCCAGCATTTT; cdr3_aa: CATSRDRASQPQHF
j_call: TRBJ2-7; d_call: NA; clone_size: many; v_call: TRBV2; cdr3_nt: TGTGCCAGCAGTGATACCTTGGCGTTGTCCTACGAGCAGTACTTC; cdr3_aa: CASSDTLALSYEQYF
j_call: TRBJ2-1; d_call: NA; clone_size: many; v_call: TRBV6-1; cdr3_nt: TGTTCCAGCCATCGGGGCTACCAAGACTACAATGAGCAGTTCTTC; cdr3_aa: CSSHRGYQDYNEQFF
j_call: TRBJ2-7; d_call: NA; clone_size: many; v_call: TRBV6-5; cdr3_nt: TGTGCCAGCAGTTACTCGCTCAGGTTCGACGAGCAGTACTTC; cdr3_aa: CASSYSLRFDEQYF
j_call: TRBJ2-1; d_call: TRBD2; clone_size: many; v_call: TRBV29-1; cdr3_nt: TGCAGCTTACGGGGGGCTAGCGGGCGATCCTACAATGAGCAGTTCTTC; cdr3_aa: CSLRGASGRSYNEQFF
j_call: TRBJ2-2; d_call: NA; clone_size: many; v_call: TRBV10-1; cdr3_nt: TGCGCCAGCAGTGACGCAGGGTATGACACCGGGGAGCTGTTTTTT; cdr3_aa: CASSDAGYDTGELFF
j_call: TRBJ2-5; d_call: NA; clone_size: few; v_call: TRBV5-1; cdr3_nt: TGCGCCAGCAGCTTATCAACAGGGTTTGGAGAGACCCAGTACTTC; cdr3_aa: CASSLSTGFGETQYF
j_call: TRBJ2-2; d_call: NA; clone_size: NA; v_call: TRBV6-1; cdr3_nt: TGTGCCAGCAGTTCCCAGGGGTACGGGGAGCTGTTTTTT; cdr3_aa: CASSSQGYGELFF
j_call: TRBJ2-7; d_call: NA; clone_size: many; v_call: TRBV29-1; cdr3_nt: TGCAGCGTTGGGAACACGGCCAACGAGCAGTACTTC; cdr3_aa: CSVGNTANEQYF
j_call: TRBJ2-3; d_call: NA; clone_size: few; v_call: TRBV27; cdr3_nt: TGTGCCAGCAGTTTCACGTTTCGGGATACGCAGTATTTT; cdr3_aa: CASSFTFRDTQYF
j_call: TRBJ2-3; d_call: TRBD1; clone_size: few; v_call: TRBV24-1; cdr3_nt: TGTGCCACCAGTGACCTACGGGGACAGGACACAGATGCGCAGTATTTT; cdr3_aa: CATSDLRGQDTDAQYF